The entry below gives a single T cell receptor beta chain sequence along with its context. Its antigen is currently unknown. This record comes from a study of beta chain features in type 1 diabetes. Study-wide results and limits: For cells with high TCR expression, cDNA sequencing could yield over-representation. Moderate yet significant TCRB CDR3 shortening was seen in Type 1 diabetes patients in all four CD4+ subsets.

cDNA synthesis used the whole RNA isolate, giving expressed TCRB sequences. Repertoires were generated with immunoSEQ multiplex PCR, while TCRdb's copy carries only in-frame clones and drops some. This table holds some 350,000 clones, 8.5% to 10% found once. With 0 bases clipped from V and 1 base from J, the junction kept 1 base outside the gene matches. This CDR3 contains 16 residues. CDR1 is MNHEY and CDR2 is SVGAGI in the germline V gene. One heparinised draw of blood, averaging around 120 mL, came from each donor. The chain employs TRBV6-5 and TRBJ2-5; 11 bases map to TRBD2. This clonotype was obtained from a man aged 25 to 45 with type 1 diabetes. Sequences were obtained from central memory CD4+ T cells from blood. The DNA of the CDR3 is TGTGCCAGCAGTTACTCCGGGACTAGCGGCCAAGAGACCCAGTACTTC. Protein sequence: CASSYSGTSGQETQYF.